The 10 T cell receptor beta chains presented below share a single source sample, sequenced in a study of T-cell memory formation after mild COVID-19. TCRdb redid the calling of the 5' RACE reads with MiXCR, one entry per CDR3 protein. The table includes 95,000 to 110,000 distinct CDR3 sequences, roughly 14% detected once. Input material: PBMCs or a T cell subset sorted from them (not recorded which). The receptors originated from a man aged 18 to 35 who had mild COVID-19 (a few samples of this study predate the infection). Cell type and time point are not known.

The rearrangement uses TRBV4-1 and TRBJ1-1; D unresolved. The CDR3 sequence is 12 residues long. Germline V CDR1 and CDR2: MGHRA, YSYEKL. Trimming removed 3 bases from V and 5 bases from J, with 7 bases in between. The CDR3 sequence is CASSHLGTEAFF. Written as DNA, the CDR3 is TGCGCCAGCAGCCATTTGGGTACTGAAGCTTTCTTT.

CDR3 loop: CATSGGAHTGELFF. DNA for the CDR3: TGTGCCACGAGCGGGGGGGCACACACCGGGGAGCTGTTTTTT. The chain uses TRBV6-5 and TRBJ2-2; TRBD2 matches at 10 bases. The CDR3 is 14 residues long. In germline, CDR1 is MNHEY, CDR2 SVGAGI. The junction had 5 bases not matched to a gene; V was cut back by 10 bases and J by 3 bases.

This clonotype was found a few times. The chain is built from TRBV5-1 and TRBJ2-2; D is perhaps TRBD1 (6 bases). Trimming stripped 0 bases from V and 4 bases from J, with 7 bases between. From germline, CDR1 is SGHRS and CDR2 YFSETQ. This CDR3 has 14 residues. The CDR3 DNA is TGCGCCAGCAGCTTGGTCAGGGGCACCGGGGAGCTGTTTTTT. As protein: CASSLVRGTGELFF. Full variable domain (rest looked up from reference TRBV5-1 and TRBJ2-2): KAGVTQTPRYLIKTRGQQVTLSCSPISGHRSVSWYQQTPGQGLQFLFEYFSETQRNKGNFPGRFSGRQFSNSRSEMNVSTLELGDSALYLCASSLVRGTGELFFGEGSRLTVL.

In its sample, this clonotype was seen a few times. The chain couples TRBV4-1 to TRBJ2-1; tentatively, D is TRBD1 (6 bases). The CDR3 extends over 14 amino acids. V gave up 0 bases and J gave up 10 bases, with 13 bases separating them. The germline V gene has CDR1 MGHRA and CDR2 YSYEKL. CDR3 region: CASSQDWTAEEQFF. In nucleotides, the CDR3 is TGCGCCAGCAGCCAAGACTGGACAGCGGAGGAGCAGTTCTTC.

The rearrangement joins TRBV27 to TRBJ1-5, with TRBD1 as a possible D gene (5 bases). The V end was cut by 5 bases, the J end by 7 bases, with 15 bases between. CDR1 and CDR2 from the germline V gene are MNHEY and SMNVEV (reference sequence). The CDR3 has 14 amino acids. The CDR3 is CASSPGGLGQPQHF. CDR3 coding DNA: TGTGCCAGCAGTCCCGGGGGTCTCGGGCAGCCCCAGCATTTT.

This clonotype has only a few counts. The chain is built from TRBV9 and TRBJ2-3, with TRBD1 as a possible D gene (6 bases). Looked up from germline, CDR1 is SGDLS and CDR2 is YYNGEE. V dropped 4 bases and J dropped 4 bases, with 16 bases sitting between them. This CDR3 region has 15 residues. CDR3 amino acids: CASSITGWLADTQYF. As DNA, the CDR3 is TGTGCCAGCAGCATCACAGGGTGGTTGGCAGATACGCAGTATTTT.

The chain has TRBV13 and TRBJ2-3; D is possibly TRBD2 (5 bases). CDR3 length: 16 residues. V gave up 4 bases and J gave up 4 bases, with 18 bases separating them. Germline CDR1 and CDR2: PRHDT and FYEKMQ (reference sequence). Here the CDR3 DNA reads TGTGCCAGCAGCTCCCCGTCGGAGGTGTCCTCAGATACGCAGTATTTT. Translated: CASSSPSEVSSDTQYF.

This clonotype has just a few counts. V is TRBV4-1 and J is TRBJ2-3, with D perhaps TRBD1 or TRBD2 (5 bases each). V was trimmed by 1 base and J by 3 bases, leaving 11 bases between them. This CDR3 comprises 15 residues. The germline CDR1 and CDR2 sequences are MGHRA and YSYEKL. CDR3 protein: CASSQVGRETDTQYF. CDR3 DNA sequence: TGCGCCAGCAGCCAAGTGGGACGAGAAACAGATACGCAGTATTTT.

The table lists this clonotype with a few counts. The chain's CDR3 is CASRSDSTYTEAFF. The DNA for the CDR3 is TGTGCCAGCAGGTCGGACAGTACCTATACTGAAGCTTTCTTT. The chain joins TRBV12-3 or TRBV12-4 to TRBJ1-1; the D gene is possibly TRBD1 (6 bases). This CDR3 comprises 14 residues. V was cut by 6 bases and J by 5 bases, with 16 bases left in between.

The sample holds a few counts of this clonotype. The chain links TRBV7-9 to TRBJ1-4; 8 nucleotides line up with TRBD1. The CDR3 runs 15 residues. Unmatched junction bases numbered 5, after V lost 4 bases and J lost 4 bases. The germline V gene has CDR1 SEHNR and CDR2 FQNEAQ (reference sequence). The CDR3 spells CASSSEDRVNEKLFF. CDR3 nucleotides: TGTGCCAGCAGCTCCGAGGACAGGGTTAATGAAAAACTGTTTTTT.